Shown below are 19 T cell receptor beta chains from a single sample sequenced in a study of cytomegalovirus exposure and HLA in healthy donors. The PCR was carried out with 60 Vbeta primers and 13 Jbeta primers. Profiling relied on immunoSEQ multiplex PCR, and the TCRdb table lists in-frame clones only, not all of them. This table holds 150,000 to 200,000 clones, 65% to 85% found once. Sequencing was done on a sample of PBMCs. These receptors were obtained from a middle-aged woman in good health and CMV-seropositive.

The rearrangement joins TRBV28 to TRBJ1-4; 9 bases are shared with TRBD1. The CDR3 is 17 amino acids. Germline V gene data show CDR1 as MDHEN and CDR2 as SYDVKM. The trim removed 3 bases at V and 3 bases at J, leaving 8 bases unmatched. The CDR3 loop is CASSFSDRGVANEKLFF. The CDR3 region has the DNA TGTGCCAGCAGTTTTTCGGACAGGGGAGTAGCTAATGAAAAACTGTTTTTT.

The chain recombines TRBV29-1 with TRBJ2-1; possibly TRBD1 for D (6 bases). Looked up from germline, CDR1 is SQVTM and CDR2 is ANQGSEA. Trimming shortened V by 6 bases and J by 0 bases, and 24 bases separated the two germline ends. The CDR3 contains 18 residues. The CDR3 sequence is CSVKRAGALPSSYNEQFF. CDR3 nucleotides: TGCAGCGTAAAACGGGCAGGGGCGTTACCCAGCTCCTACAATGAGCAGTTCTTC.

J is TRBJ1-1 and V is TRBV4-3, with D possibly TRBD1 on 5 matching bases. V was clipped by 4 bases and J by 0 bases, with 15 bases between them. The CDR3 spans 16 residues. Germline V gives CDR1 LGHNA, CDR2 YSLEER. The CDR3 spells CASSLYRRALNTEAFF. CDR3 nucleotide sequence: TGCGCCAGCAGCCTCTACCGCAGGGCCTTGAACACTGAAGCTTTCTTT.

V and J are TRBV5-4 and TRBJ2-7; unclear D gene. From germline, CDR1 is SGHNT and CDR2 YYREEE (reference sequence). V was trimmed by 0 bases and J by 1 base, leaving 11 bases between them. The length of the CDR3 is 15 residues. In nucleotides, the CDR3 is TGTGCCAGCAGCTTGGATTCGGTTGGTTCCTACGAGCAGTACTTC. Translation gives CASSLDSVGSYEQYF.

This clone was seen only a few times. CDR3 DNA sequence: TGTGCCAGCAGCGCCACCGTTAGCGGGGGAGACACAGATACGCAGTATTTT. This sequence encodes CASSATVSGGDTDTQYF. The chain combines TRBV9 with TRBJ2-3; 9 bases line up with TRBD2. The germline CDR1 and CDR2 sequences are SGDLS and YYNGEE. This CDR3 region has 17 residues. The V gene end was trimmed by 3 bases and the J gene end by 2 bases; junction bases not matched to a gene: 10.

V usage is TRBV19 and J usage is TRBJ1-1; D not resolved. This CDR3 comprises 13 residues. V was clipped by 6 bases and J by 4 bases, with 12 bases between them. Looked up from germline, CDR1 is LNHDA and CDR2 is SQIVND (reference sequence). The CDR3 sequence: CASSTFRSTEAFF. CDR3 bases: TGTGCCAGTAGCACCTTCCGGAGCACTGAAGCTTTCTTT.

V and J are TRBV10-3 and TRBJ2-1; 7 nucleotides line up with TRBD1. The CDR3 runs 14 residues. J gave up 0 bases and V 10 bases, and 6 bases lay outside the gene matches. Germline V gives CDR1 ENHRY, CDR2 SYGVKD. The chain's CDR3 is CATRDSSSYNEQFF. The DNA for the CDR3 is TGTGCCACCCGGGACAGTAGCTCCTACAATGAGCAGTTCTTC.

This clone was found a few times. This rearrangement joins TRBV10-2 to TRBJ2-7, with 7 bases matching TRBD2. The J segment lost 7 bases and the V segment lost 4 bases, leaving 7 bases of the junction unmatched. Germline CDR1 is WSHSY and CDR2 is SAAADI. The CDR3 sequence is 13 residues long. CDR3 in amino acids: CASSGYQGGEQYF. The CDR3 DNA reads TGCGCCAGCAGTGGGTACCAGGGAGGGGAGCAGTACTTC.

The CDR3 loop is CASSEAGGYTEAFF. CDR3 nucleotide sequence: TGTGCCAGCAGTGAAGCAGGGGGATACACTGAAGCTTTCTTT. The genes are TRBV6-1 and TRBJ1-1, with TRBD1 as a possible D gene (6 bases). This CDR3 has 14 residues. CDR1 is MNHNS, CDR2 SASEGT, per germline. V lost 0 bases, J lost 3 bases, and 8 bases lay in between.

The CDR3 DNA is TGTGCCAGTAGTATAGACAGAACTATCTATGGCTACACCTTC. Its translation: CASSIDRTIYGYTF. This sequence joins TRBV19 and TRBJ1-2; D gene ambiguous. This CDR3 region has 14 residues. Germline V gene data show CDR1 as LNHDA and CDR2 as SQIVND (reference sequence). Trimming shortened V by 0 bases and J by 4 bases, and 9 bases separated the two germline ends.

CDR3 bases: TGTGCCAGCAGAGCCGGGACAGGGGGAGGAGGTGGCTACACCTTC. This codes for CASRAGTGGGGGYTF. The rearrangement links TRBV6-1 to TRBJ1-2; 11 bases line up with TRBD1. The CDR3 is 15 amino acids. Germline V lookup: CDR1 MNHNS, CDR2 SASEGT. The V and J ends lost 6 bases and 7 bases, in that order; junction bases with no gene match: 10.

J is TRBJ2-3 and V is TRBV5-1, with 7 bases matching TRBD2. The V and J ends lost 4 bases and 6 bases, in that order; junction bases with no gene match: 11. The germline V gene has CDR1 SGHRS and CDR2 YFSETQ. The CDR3 length is 15 residues. In DNA, the CDR3 is TGCGCCAGCAGCGTGAATGGGGGGGGTTTTGATACGCAGTATTTT. It is translated as CASSVNGGGFDTQYF.

The V call is TRBV4-3, the J call TRBJ1-1; perhaps TRBD1 as D (5 bases). CDR3 size: 13 residues. V was clipped by 6 bases and J by 5 bases, with 13 bases between them. CDR1 LGHNA and CDR2 YSLEER come from the germline V gene. As DNA, the CDR3 is TGCGCCAGCAGATTAGAAGGGGATACTGAAGCTTTCTTT. Amino acids: CASRLEGDTEAFF.

This clone appeared a few times. This chain uses TRBV2 with TRBJ2-3; TRBD2 agrees at 13 bases. Losses at the gene ends were 6 bases for V and 7 bases for J; bases not matched to a gene: 7. The CDR3 consists of 15 residues. Per the germline V gene, CDR1 is SNHLY and CDR2 is FYNNEI. In DNA form, the CDR3 reads TGTGCCAGCAGCAGTACTAGCGGGGGGGTGAATACGCAGTATTTT. Translated, it gives CASSSTSGGVNTQYF.

The V and J genes are TRBV5-1 and TRBJ1-1; 7 bases fit TRBD1. CDR1 and CDR2 (germline): SGHRS, YFSETQ. Trimming took 0 bases from V and 12 from J; bases not matched to a gene: 8. The CDR3 extends over 13 amino acids. This CDR3 reads CASSLAGTVRSFF. CDR3 DNA: TGCGCCAGCAGCTTGGCCGGGACAGTACGATCTTTCTTT. The complete variable domain, with remaining parts taken from reference TRBV5-1 and TRBJ1-1, reads KAGVTQTPRYLIKTRGQQVTLSCSPISGHRSVSWYQQTPGQGLQFLFEYFSETQRNKGNFPGRFSGRQFSNSRSEMNVSTLELGDSALYLCASSLAGTVRSFFGQGTRLTVV.

CDR3 residues: CASSLEAGYGNQPQHF. The CDR3, as DNA: TGTGCCAGCAGCTTAGAGGCAGGGTACGGCAATCAGCCCCAGCATTTT. J is TRBJ1-5 and V is TRBV7-2; perhaps TRBD1 as D (5 bases). CDR1 is SGHTA, CDR2 FQGNSA, per germline. Trimming left V 1 base short and J 2 bases short, with 12 bases between. CDR3 length equals 16 residues.

This clone was seen a handful of times. The chain combines TRBV30 with TRBJ2-6, with D perhaps matching TRBD1 (6 bases). The V gene's germline CDR1 is GTSNPN and CDR2 SVGIG (reference sequence). Trimming removed 5 bases at V and 2 bases at J, with 16 bases between. This CDR3 comprises 16 residues. CDR3 residues: CAWGGGPGTGANVLTF. In nucleotides, the CDR3 is TGTGCCTGGGGGGGCGGTCCTGGTACTGGGGCCAACGTCCTGACTTTC.

This chain links TRBV7-6 with TRBJ1-3, with TRBD1 matching over 8 bases. Germline assignment: CDR1 SGHVS and CDR2 FNYEAQ. The CDR3 extends over 17 amino acids. V lost 4 bases, J lost 0 bases, and 8 bases stayed unmatched. The CDR3 sequence is CASSSTGGQVSGNTIYF. The CDR3, as DNA: TGTGCCAGCAGCTCCACCGGGGGACAGGTCTCTGGAAACACCATATATTTT.

This chain uses TRBV7-6 with TRBJ2-7; D is unclear. V was clipped by 6 bases and J by 1 base, with 10 bases between them. Per germline, CDR1 SGHVS and CDR2 FNYEAQ. The CDR3 extends over 13 amino acids. The CDR3 coding sequence is TGTGCCAGCAGTAACGACGGGTCCTACGAGCAGTACTTC. This encodes CASSNDGSYEQYF.